Below, 12 T cell receptor beta chains from the same sample are listed, as sequenced in a study of graft-versus-host responses after intestinal transplantation. Clones were sequenced by immunoSEQ multiplex PCR, and TCRdb holds only the in-frame ones, with some missing. In the table there are under 80,000 clones, roughly 90% of which are singletons. The sample here was PBMCs, taken 98 days after intestinal transplantation. The source of these receptors is a human patient who received an intestinal transplant, so some T cells may come from the graft donor.

This clone was counted a few times. V gene TRBV28 combines with J gene TRBJ2-7; TRBD1 is a possible D gene (5 bases). The germline V gene encodes CDR1 MDHEN and CDR2 SYDVKM. V shed 5 bases and J shed 4 bases, with 6 bases lying between them. The CDR3 is 11 amino acids. The CDR3, as DNA: TGTGCCAGCAGTCCAGGGTACGAGCAGTACTTC. Translating gives CASSPGYEQYF.

The genes are TRBV10-2 and TRBJ2-1; TRBD1 is a possible D gene (5 bases). This CDR3 is built from 17 residues. In germline, CDR1 is WSHSY, CDR2 SAAADI. Between the trimmed V and J ends, which lost 0 bases and 6 bases, there was a span of 18 bases. The CDR3 is CASSESLDSRGFNEQFF. In DNA form, the CDR3 reads TGCGCCAGCAGTGAGTCGTTAGACAGTAGGGGATTCAATGAGCAGTTCTTC.

The rearrangement uses TRBV5-4 and TRBJ2-2, with no clear D. CDR3 length equals 15 residues. Trimming pared 1 base from V and 4 bases from J, leaving 11 bases between. Germline V gene lookup returns CDR1 SGHNT and CDR2 YYREEE (reference sequence). The CDR3 nucleotides are TGTGCCAGCAGCTTGCAGAACAATCCCACCGGGGAGCTGTTTTTT. It encodes CASSLQNNPTGELFF.

This clone has a single count. J is TRBJ2-5 and V is TRBV5-1; D call uncertain. The CDR3 contains 11 residues. V shed 5 bases and J shed 3 bases, with 5 bases lying between them. The germline V gene encodes CDR1 SGHRS and CDR2 YFSETQ. The CDR3 is CASRMKETQYF. The CDR3 DNA follows: TGCGCCAGCAGAATGAAAGAGACCCAGTACTTC.

The chain employs TRBV11-3 and TRBJ2-2; 7 bases line up with TRBD2. Germline CDR1 and CDR2: SGHNT and YENEEA. The V segment lost 2 bases and the J segment 1 base; nucleotides outside the gene matches: 1. The length of the CDR3 is 15 residues. This CDR3 reads CASSLTGGNTGELFF. In DNA form, the CDR3 reads TGTGCCAGCAGCTTAACGGGGGGGAACACCGGGGAGCTGTTTTTT. The whole variable domain, filled in from reference TRBV11-3 and TRBJ2-2, reads EAGVVQSPRYKIIEKKQPVAFWCNPISGHNTLYWYLQNLGQGPELLIRYENEEAVDDSQLPKDRFSAERLKGVDSTLKIQPAELGDSAVYLCASSLTGGNTGELFFGEGSRLTVL.

The chain carries TRBV9 and TRBJ2-3; TRBD2 matches 10 bases. V dropped 5 bases and J dropped 6; count of bases not matched to a gene: 0. The CDR3 length is 12 residues. The V gene's germline CDR1 is SGDLS and CDR2 YYNGEE. The chain's CDR3 is CASRTSGDTQYF. The CDR3 DNA is TGTGCCAGCAGGACTAGCGGGGATACGCAGTATTTT. Full variable domain (missing parts from reference TRBV9 and TRBJ2-3): DSGVTQTPKHLITATGQRVTLRCSPRSGDLSVYWYQQSLDQGLQFLIQYYNGEERAKGNILERFSAQQFPDLHSELNLSSLELGDSALYFCASRTSGDTQYFGPGTRLTVL.

The chain has TRBV7-2 and TRBJ1-6, with D unclear. The CDR3 extends over 17 amino acids. Trimming cost V 1 base and J 7 bases, with 17 bases left between them. Germline CDR1 is SGHTA and CDR2 is FQGNSA. The CDR3, as DNA: TGTGCCAGCAGCTTAGTCTCGGCAACCTTTGCCAATTCACCCCTCCACTTT. Its protein product is CASSLVSATFANSPLHF.

V usage is TRBV6-5 and J usage is TRBJ1-5; 7 nucleotides line up with TRBD1. The V gene end was trimmed by 5 bases and the J gene end by 2 bases; junction bases not matched to a gene: 6. This CDR3 is 15 amino acids long. CDR1 and CDR2 from the germline V gene are MNHEY and SVGAGI. The CDR3 sequence is CASSTSGGGNQPQHF. For the CDR3, the DNA is TGTGCCAGCAGTACCTCAGGGGGTGGCAATCAGCCCCAGCATTTT.

A word on this clone: An end of the junction does not agree with germline; a read error may underlie this. The identical CDR3 is also encoded by other nucleotide sequences in the sample. This chain joins TRBV7-9 and TRBJ1-1; D may be TRBD1 (5 bases). The CDR3 contains 12 residues. The germline gives CDR1 SEHNR, CDR2 FQNEAQ (reference sequence). The CDR3 DNA sequence: TGTGCCAGCAGCTTGGGGCCAACTGAGGCTTTCTTT. This sequence encodes CASSLGPTEAFF.

This chain links TRBV7-9 with TRBJ2-7; 10 nucleotides agree with TRBD1. CDR3 size: 14 residues. V was pared by 5 bases and J by 5 bases, with 6 bases of the junction left unmatched. The germline V gene encodes CDR1 SEHNR and CDR2 FQNEAQ (reference sequence). In DNA, the CDR3 is TGTGCCAGCAGCCCACGACAGGGGGCCAACGAGCAGTACTTC. Translated, it gives CASSPRQGANEQYF.

With regard to this clone: A junction boundary mismatches the germline segment, possibly from a read error. Other DNA sequences in the sample encode the same CDR3. This sequence joins TRBV6-6 and TRBJ1-5, with a weak D call TRBD1 (6 bases). This CDR3 is 14 amino acids long. Germline V lookup: CDR1 MNHNY, CDR2 SVGAGI (reference sequence). DNA for the CDR3: TGCGCCAGCAGTTACTCAGGGGGCAATCAGCCCCAGCATTTT. It specifies CASSYSGGNQPQHF.

The gene calls are TRBV5-5 and TRBJ2-3, with D hard to call. The V and J ends lost 6 bases and 2 bases respectively, with 10 bases between them. Per the germline V gene, CDR1 is SGHKS and CDR2 is YYEKEE (reference sequence). This CDR3 is built from 13 residues. Written as DNA, the CDR3 is TGTGCCAGCACCCCACCCTCCACAGATACGCAGTATTTT. This encodes CASTPPSTDTQYF. Variable domain in full (rest from reference TRBV5-5 and TRBJ2-3): DAGVTQSPTHLIKTRGQQVTLRCSPISGHKSVSWYQQVLGQGPQFIFQYYEKEERGRGNFPDRFSARQFPNYSSELNVNALLLGDSALYLCASTPPSTDTQYFGPGTRLTVL.